This T cell receptor (beta chain) was obtained from a study of T-cell memory formation after mild COVID-19. Study information: Clusters were largely donor specific.

The ends lost 6 bases at V and 8 bases at J; junction bases unmatched: 8. Germline CDR1 is MNHEY and CDR2 is SVGEGT. CDR3 length: 14 amino acids. TCRdb re-called the 5' RACE reads with MiXCR, one entry per CDR3 protein. The sample records roughly 200,000 distinct CDR3 sequences, over 20% being singletons. The TCR was taken from an adult woman who had mild COVID-19 (a few samples of this study predate the infection). Cell type and time point are not known. The sequenced sample consisted of PBMCs or a T cell subset sorted from them (not recorded which). This sequence joins TRBV6-2 or TRBV6-3 and TRBJ2-1, with TRBD2 identical over 9 bases. The CDR3 protein is CASRIAGAGDEQFF. CDR3 nucleotide sequence: TGTGCCAGCAGAATAGCGGGGGCAGGGGATGAGCAGTTCTTC.